This T cell receptor (beta chain) derives from a study of blood T cell repertoires in COVID-19. Study-level background: T cells, B-cell-depleted T cells, or PBMCs supplied cDNA or gDNA.

The CDR3 spans 14 residues. Trimming took off 3 bases at V and 5 bases at J, with 12 bases between the two ends. Per the germline V gene, CDR1 is MDHEN and CDR2 is SYDVKM. Sequencing was performed with immunoSEQ multiplex PCR; in TCRdb, only in-frame clones are kept and a portion is missing. This sample has under 40,000 clones, with approximately 86% found just once. This TCR was recovered from a woman older than 75 with active or convalescent COVID-19. The chain carries TRBV28 and TRBJ2-3, with D uncertain. Sequencing was performed on peripheral blood. CDR3 amino acids: CASSFSPLRDTQYF. CDR3 DNA: TGTGCCAGCAGTTTCTCGCCGCTGAGAGATACGCAGTATTTT.